These 8 T cell receptor beta chains came from one sample sequenced in a study of cytomegalovirus exposure and HLA in healthy donors. The PCR was carried out with 60 Vbeta primers and 13 Jbeta primers. Clones were read by immunoSEQ multiplex PCR, and TCRdb kept only the in-frame ones, dropping some. The sample yields about 140,000 clones, 79% seen once. What was sequenced was PBMCs. The receptors shown here come from a female donor in good health and CMV-seronegative.

The chain has TRBV27 and TRBJ2-1; unclear D gene. CDR1 MNHEY and CDR2 SMNVEV come from the germline V gene (reference sequence). Trimming shortened V by 4 bases and J by 0 bases, and 7 bases separated the two germline ends. CDR3 length equals 14 residues. CDR3 loop: CASSSSDSYNEQFF. CDR3 bases: TGTGCCAGCAGTTCTAGTGACTCCTACAATGAGCAGTTCTTC.

This chain uses TRBV10-3 with TRBJ1-4, with D tentatively TRBD1 (5 bases). The CDR3 consists of 12 residues. V lost 10 bases and J 8 bases, leaving 14 bases between the germline ends. The germline gives CDR1 ENHRY, CDR2 SYGVKD. The CDR3 DNA reads TGTGCCACTCAGGCGGGGGGAGAAAAACTGTTTTTT. Protein: CATQAGGEKLFF.

The sample holds one count of this clone. The chain links TRBV27 to TRBJ2-7; TRBD2 matches at 11 bases. After removal of 2 bases from V and 3 bases from J, the junction contained 3 bases not matched to a gene. Germline values: CDR1 MNHEY, CDR2 SMNVEV (reference sequence). This CDR3 is 15 amino acids long. The CDR3 bases are TGTGCCAGCAGTTTAACTAGCGGGAGACACTACGAGCAGTACTTC. Protein product: CASSLTSGRHYEQYF.

This clone was counted between two and nine times. This chain joins TRBV4-3 and TRBJ1-2; D gene uncertain. The CDR3 length is 15 residues. CDR1 and CDR2 from the germline V gene are LGHNA and YSLEER. The V end was cut by 0 bases, the J end by 5 bases, with 13 bases between. CDR3 residues: CASSQEPTDGYGYTF. The CDR3, as DNA: TGCGCCAGCAGCCAAGAACCGACCGACGGGTATGGCTACACCTTC.

CDR3 region: CASSREGGSGDTQYF. CDR3 nucleotide sequence: TGTGCCAGCAGCCGGGAGGGCGGGTCGGGGGATACGCAGTATTTT. The rearrangement joins TRBV4-2 to TRBJ2-3; 7 nucleotides align to TRBD2. From germline, CDR1 is LGHNA and CDR2 YNFKEQ. CDR3 length: 15 residues. V was pared by 4 bases and J by 6 bases, with 10 bases of the junction left unmatched.

This clone has only one observation. The J gene is TRBJ2-3, the V gene TRBV5-4; 7 bases align to TRBD2. Germline CDR1 SGHNT, CDR2 YYREEE (reference sequence). The length of the CDR3 is 19 residues. The V and J ends lost 0 bases and 2 bases, in that order; junction bases with no gene match: 15. CDR3 nucleotides: TGTGCCAGCAGCTTGGAACCGGGAGGACTAGTGGCCTTCACAGATACGCAGTATTTT. Its protein is CASSLEPGGLVAFTDTQYF.

The rearrangement joins TRBV28 to TRBJ1-4; a weak D match, TRBD1 (6 bases). Deletions cut 2 bases from V and 3 bases from J, with 25 bases between. Looked up from germline, CDR1 is MDHEN and CDR2 is SYDVKM. The CDR3 covers 20 residues. CDR3: CASSLSWLDRSFGSNEKLFF. DNA for the CDR3: TGTGCCAGCAGTTTAAGTTGGCTCGACAGGTCTTTCGGGTCTAATGAAAAACTGTTTTTT.

Regarding this clone: The junction differs from germline at one of its ends, possibly a read error. This CDR3 reads CASSYGTSGLNEQFF. CDR3 in DNA: TGTGCTAGCAGCTACGGGACTAGCGGTCTCAATGAGCAGTTCTTC. The chain links TRBV7-7 to TRBJ2-1, with TRBD2 matching over 11 bases. CDR1 and CDR2 (germline): SSHAT, FNYEAQ (reference sequence). The CDR3 covers 15 residues.